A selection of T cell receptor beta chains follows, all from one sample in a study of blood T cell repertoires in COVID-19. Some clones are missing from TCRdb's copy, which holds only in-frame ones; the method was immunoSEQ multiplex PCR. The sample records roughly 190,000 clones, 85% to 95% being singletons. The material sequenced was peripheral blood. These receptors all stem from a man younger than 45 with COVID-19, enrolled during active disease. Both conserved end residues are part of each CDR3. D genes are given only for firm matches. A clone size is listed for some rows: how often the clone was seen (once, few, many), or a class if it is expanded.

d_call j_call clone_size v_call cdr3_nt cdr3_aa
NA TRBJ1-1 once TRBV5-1 TGCGCCAGCAGCGGGAGGACCTCGCAAAGCACTGAAGCTTTCTTT CASSGRTSQSTEAFF
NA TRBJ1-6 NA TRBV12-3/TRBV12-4 TGTGCCAGCAGTCGGGAAAATTCACCCCTCCACTTT CASSRENSPLHF
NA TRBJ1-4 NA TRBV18 TGTGCCAGCTCACCACCTGGCCAGGATAATGAAAAACTGTTTTTT CASSPPGQDNEKLFF
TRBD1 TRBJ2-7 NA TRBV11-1 TGTGCCAGCAGCTTAACGGCAGGGGGTTCCTACGAGCAGTACTTC CASSLTAGGSYEQYF
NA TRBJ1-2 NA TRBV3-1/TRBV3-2 TGTGCCAGCAGCCAAGGGTATGACAGGTTCGGCTACACCTTC CASSQGYDRFGYTF
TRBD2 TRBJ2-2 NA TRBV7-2 TGTGCCAGCAGCTTTAGCGGGGGCAGCATCGGGGAGCTGTTTTTT CASSFSGGSIGELFF
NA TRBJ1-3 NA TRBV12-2 TGTGCAAGTCGCTTAGCGTCGTTGTCTGGAGGCTCTGGAAACACCATATATTTT CASRLASLSGGSGNTIYF
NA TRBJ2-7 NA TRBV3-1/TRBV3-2 TGTGCCAGCAGTCCGGTACAAGAGGTGACTTACGAGCAGTACTTC CASSPVQEVTYEQYF
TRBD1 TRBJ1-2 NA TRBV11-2 TGTGCCAGCAGCCTCGACAGGGGCTATGGCTACACCTTC CASSLDRGYGYTF
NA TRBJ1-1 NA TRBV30 TGTGCCTGGATCCGGGAGGCACAGAACACTGAAGCTTTCTTT CAWIREAQNTEAFF
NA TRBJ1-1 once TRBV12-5 TGTGCTAGTGGTTTGAATACAGGGAACACTGAAGCTTTCTTT CASGLNTGNTEAFF
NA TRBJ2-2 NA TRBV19 TGTGCCAGTAGTATAGATCAGGGGCCGTACACCGGGGAGCTGTTTTTT CASSIDQGPYTGELFF
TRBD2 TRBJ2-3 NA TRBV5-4 TGTGCCAGCAGCTCCCTAGCGGGTATCACAGATACGCAGTATTTT CASSSLAGITDTQYF
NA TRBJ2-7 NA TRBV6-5 TGTGCCAGCAGTCCACCATGGGGGGGCGCCGAGCAGTACTTC CASSPPWGGAEQYF
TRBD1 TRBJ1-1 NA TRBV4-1 TGCGCCAGCAGCCAAGAACAGGGGGCGCGGCACACTGAAGCTTTCTTT CASSQEQGARHTEAFF
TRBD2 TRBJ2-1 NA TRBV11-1 TGTGCCAGCAGCCAGGGACTAGCGGGGGGCTACAATGAGCAGTTCTTC CASSQGLAGGYNEQFF